Presented here are 15 T cell receptor beta chains from one specimen sequenced in a study of preoperative IRX-2 immunotherapy in early breast cancer. The data were produced by immunoSEQ multiplex PCR, yet TCRdb's version contains in-frame clones alone and is incomplete. Of 20,000 to 30,000 clones in the sample, approximately 80% were seen once. Sample treatment: preoperative locoregional IRX-2 cytokine immunotherapy. The sequenced sample was lymph node tissue, obtained after IRX-2 immunotherapy. The receptors were sampled from a human donor with breast cancer.

The chain recombines TRBV29-1 with TRBJ2-3; D ambiguous. The germline gives CDR1 SQVTM, CDR2 ANQGSEA. Trimming removed 6 bases from V and 2 bases from J, with 9 bases in between. CDR3 length equals 12 residues. This CDR3 is CSVLSYTDTQYF. CDR3 sequence (DNA): TGCAGCGTCTTATCCTACACAGATACGCAGTATTTT.

This rearrangement joins TRBV14 to TRBJ2-7; the match to TRBD2 covers 9 bases. Germline V gene sequence: CDR1 SGHDN, CDR2 FVKESK. J lost 1 base, V lost 3 bases, and 10 bases had no gene match. This CDR3 contains 17 residues. CDR3 nucleotides: TGTGCCAGCAGCCATTCGAACCTAGCGGGACCTTCCTACGAGCAGTACTTC. It is translated as CASSHSNLAGPSYEQYF.

This chain uses TRBV5-1 with TRBJ1-1, with a weak D call TRBD1 (6 bases). The CDR3 length is 15 residues. Trimming took off 1 base at V and 7 bases at J, with 17 bases between the two ends. Germline loops: CDR1 SGHRS, CDR2 YFSETQ. In nucleotides, the CDR3 is TGCGCCAGCAGCTTGTTCGCGGGGGGCGAGGGTGAAGCTTTCTTT. It specifies CASSLFAGGEGEAFF. Looking up the rest from reference TRBV5-1 and TRBJ1-1 gives the full variable domain: KAGVTQTPRYLIKTRGQQVTLSCSPISGHRSVSWYQQTPGQGLQFLFEYFSETQRNKGNFPGRFSGRQFSNSRSEMNVSTLELGDSALYLCASSLFAGGEGEAFFGQGTRLTVV.

This chain uses TRBV6-8 with TRBJ2-7; TRBD1 matches 7 bases. With V trimmed by 7 bases and J by 3 bases, 3 bases remained unmatched. Germline V gene sequence: CDR1 MNHGY, CDR2 SAAAGT. There are 12 residues in the CDR3. The DNA for the CDR3 is TGTGCCAGCACCCAGGGGGACTACGAGCAGTACGTC. As protein: CASTQGDYEQYV.

This sequence joins TRBV6-8 and TRBJ2-1; 12 bases fit TRBD2. V dropped 7 bases and J dropped 10; count of bases not matched to a gene: 11. The CDR3 is 15 residues long. Germline CDR1 reads MNHGY; CDR2 reads SAAAGT. CDR3 bases: TGTGCCAGCAACAGTAGGGCTAGCGGGGGGGGCGAGCAGTTCTTC. This translates into CASNSRASGGGEQFF.

The J gene is TRBJ1-3, the V gene TRBV12-5, with D possibly matching TRBD1 (5 bases). The CDR3 has 13 amino acids. From germline, CDR1 is LGHNT and CDR2 FRNRAP. The CDR3 bases are TGTGCCACCTCTTTCGGAGGGGAAAACACCATATATTTT. Its protein product is CATSFGGENTIYF.

This sequence joins TRBV10-2 and TRBJ1-1, with TRBD1 matching over 7 bases. CDR1 is WSHSY, CDR2 SAAADI, per germline. This CDR3 has 14 amino acids. V lost 6 bases and J lost 1; bases outside the gene matches: 5. CDR3 amino acids: CASSPDRENTEAFF. The CDR3 DNA follows: TGCGCCAGCAGCCCCGACAGGGAGAACACTGAAGCTTTCTTT.

This chain uses TRBV18 with TRBJ1-1; D unclear. V was trimmed by 6 bases and J by 4 bases, leaving 12 bases between them. The CDR3 runs 13 residues. Germline lookup yields CDR1 KGHSH and CDR2 LQKENI. CDR3 bases: TGTGCCAGCTCCTCCAGCGAGACCACTGAAGCTTTCTTT. It codes for CASSSSETTEAFF.

This rearrangement joins TRBV6-7 to TRBJ1-5; TRBD1 matches 7 bases. TRBV6-7 counts as an open reading frame of uncertain function. The length of the CDR3 is 15 residues. V trimming: 7 bases; J trimming: 1 base; junction bases outside the gene matches: 7. CDR3 DNA sequence: TGTGCCAGCACCCCTCTGGGACAGAGCAATCAGCCCCAGCATTTT. Protein: CASTPLGQSNQPQHF.

The rearrangement links TRBV23-1 to TRBJ1-1; D not certain. TRBV23-1 is recorded as an ORF, its role being uncertain. V was pared by 0 bases and J by 3 bases, with 14 bases between. The CDR3 length is 16 residues. CDR3 bases: TGCGCCAGCAGTCAATCTGACGAGACCTCCGACACTGAAGCTTTCTTT. This translates into CASSQSDETSDTEAFF.

The rearrangement uses TRBV18 and TRBJ2-3; 7 positions match TRBD1. The CDR3 spans 14 residues. The germline gives CDR1 KGHSH, CDR2 LQKENI. Trimming at V came to 3 bases and at J to 6 bases, leaving 6 bases not matched to a gene. The CDR3 DNA sequence: TGTGCCAGCTCACCTGACAGGGCGGTCGATACGCAGTATTTT. This translates into CASSPDRAVDTQYF.

The rearrangement uses TRBV7-7 and TRBJ2-2; 9 bases align to TRBD1. V trimming: 3 bases; J trimming: 6 bases; junction bases outside the gene matches: 11. Germline loops: CDR1 SSHAT, CDR2 FNYEAQ (reference sequence). The CDR3 has 17 amino acids. Here the CDR3 reads CASSFTGGGLIAGELFF. The DNA of the CDR3 is TGTGCCAGCAGCTTCACAGGGGGCGGTCTAATCGCCGGGGAGCTGTTTTTT.

V usage is TRBV6-8 and J usage is TRBJ1-2, with D possibly being TRBD1 (6 bases). V lost 5 bases and J lost 7, with 11 bases in between. Germline V gene data show CDR1 as MNHGY and CDR2 as SAAAGT. The CDR3 contains 12 residues. Here the CDR3 reads CASSPGVFGYTF. The CDR3 bases are TGTGCCAGCAGTCCAGGGGTCTTTGGCTACACCTTC.

V and J are TRBV15 and TRBJ1-5, with D hard to call. Trimming removed 0 bases from V and 1 base from J, with 16 bases in between. Per germline, CDR1 LNHNV and CDR2 YYDKDF (reference sequence). This CDR3 region has 18 residues. The CDR3 loop is CATSREYRPGRSNQPQHF. Written as DNA, the CDR3 is TGTGCCACCAGCAGAGAGTATCGGCCGGGCAGGAGCAATCAGCCCCAGCATTTT.

The chain uses TRBV6-8 and TRBJ1-1, with D possibly being TRBD1 (5 bases). CDR3 length: 13 amino acids. Per germline, CDR1 MNHGY and CDR2 SAAAGT. V was shortened by 10 bases and J by 3 bases, with 15 bases between the two germline ends. The DNA for the CDR3 is TGTGCCACCGCCGGGGGGTTCGACACTGAAGCTTTCTTT. This codes for CATAGGFDTEAFF.